The T cell receptor beta chain under discussion was sequenced for a study of T cells in Graves' hyperthyroidism and ophthalmopathy. Study overall: Prior to any treatment, at the point of initial diagnosis, peripheral blood was collected.

CDR1 MNHEY and CDR2 SVGEGT come from the germline V gene. This CDR3 is 13 amino acids long. V was cut by 10 bases and J by 5 bases, with 12 bases left in between. Study-wide findings and caveats: In blood, most of the thyroid clonotypes expanded above 0.001 were also present.

Clinical symptoms, serum thyroxine and TRAb, thyroid ultrasound and orbital computed tomography were used for the diagnoses. Using around 10 ml of fresh peripheral blood, PBMCs were prepared. In this sample, this clonotype turned up many times. Its antigen is not known. The investigators amplified TCR beta CDR3 regions from RNA transcripts. HTBI primers drove first-round RT-PCR of the TCR CDR3. TCRdb reanalysed the multiplex PCR reads using MiXCR and keeps one entry per CDR3 protein. The sample shows about 400,000 distinct CDR3 sequences, about 13% of them seen only once. This clonotype was sampled from a woman aged 18-29 years with Graves' hyperthyroidism. The sample comprised blood. This sequence joins TRBV6-2 or TRBV6-3 and TRBJ2-6, with D unresolved. The CDR3 region has the DNA TGTGCCACCTCGGGTGACTGGGCCAACGTCCTGACTTTC. Protein product: CATSGDWANVLTF.